A selection of T cell receptor beta chains follows, all from one sample in a study of CD8 T cells in ankylosing spondylitis. A single record per CDR3 protein comes from TCRdb applying MiXCR to the 5' RACE reads. This sample yields about 420,000 distinct CDR3 sequences, of which approximately 20% are seen a single time; roughly a sixth belongs to the top ten. The sequenced sample consisted of blood, either unsorted or a sorted T cell fraction (not recorded which). Every receptor here comes from a male donor with ankylosing spondylitis. Both conserved end residues are part of each CDR3. D genes are given only for firm matches. Clone size, where shown, is once, few, many, or a class for clones that have expanded.

j_call: TRBJ2-7
v_call: TRBV7-2
clone_size: NA
d_call: NA
cdr3_nt: TGTGCCAGCAGCTTAACCTCGGGCTACGAGCAGTACTTC
cdr3_aa: CASSLTSGYEQYF

j_call: TRBJ2-7
v_call: TRBV10-3
clone_size: NA
d_call: TRBD2
cdr3_nt: TGTGCCATCAGGGCCGGGACTAGCGGGACTTACGAGCAGTACTTC
cdr3_aa: CAIRAGTSGTYEQYF

j_call: TRBJ2-3
v_call: TRBV9
clone_size: many
d_call: NA
cdr3_nt: TGTGCCAGCAGCGAGGGGGGGACTACATTCACAGATACGCAGTATTTT
cdr3_aa: CASSEGGTTFTDTQYF

j_call: TRBJ2-7
v_call: TRBV5-6
clone_size: few
d_call: NA
cdr3_nt: TGTGCCAGCAGGGGAGTTCGGGACGAGCAGTACTTC
cdr3_aa: CASRGVRDEQYF

j_call: TRBJ2-7
v_call: TRBV5-1
clone_size: many
d_call: TRBD2
cdr3_nt: TGCGCCAGCAGCCCACCACTAGCGAACAACGAGCAGTACTTC
cdr3_aa: CASSPPLANNEQYF

j_call: TRBJ2-1
v_call: TRBV5-1
clone_size: many
d_call: NA
cdr3_nt: TGCGCCAGCAGCATCGGGACGCAGAGGAATGAGCAGTTCTTC
cdr3_aa: CASSIGTQRNEQFF

j_call: TRBJ2-1
v_call: TRBV24-1
clone_size: NA
d_call: NA
cdr3_nt: TGTGCCACCGGGCCTTCGACCCCAGGAATCAATGAGCAGTTCTTC
cdr3_aa: CATGPSTPGINEQFF

j_call: TRBJ2-5
v_call: TRBV12-3/TRBV12-4
clone_size: NA
d_call: TRBD2
cdr3_nt: TGTGCCAGCACCCTCGGACTAGCGGGAGGAGAGACCCAGTACTTC
cdr3_aa: CASTLGLAGGETQYF

j_call: TRBJ2-5
v_call: TRBV15
clone_size: NA
d_call: NA
cdr3_nt: TGTGCCACCAGCAGAGACAGGGGAGGGGAAGAGACCCAGTACTTC
cdr3_aa: CATSRDRGGEETQYF

j_call: TRBJ2-5
v_call: TRBV29-1
clone_size: many
d_call: NA
cdr3_nt: TGCAGCGTTGAAGATCTGGGCTTTCTCGGAGAGACCCAGTACTTC
cdr3_aa: CSVEDLGFLGETQYF

j_call: TRBJ2-5
v_call: TRBV5-1
clone_size: NA
d_call: TRBD1
cdr3_nt: TGCGCCAGCAGCAATGGACAGGGAAGTAATTTAGGGACCCAGTACTTC
cdr3_aa: CASSNGQGSNLGTQYF

j_call: TRBJ2-1
v_call: TRBV6-1
clone_size: NA
d_call: NA
cdr3_nt: TGTGCCAGCAGTGATTTTGGTTACAATGAGCAGTTCTTC
cdr3_aa: CASSDFGYNEQFF

j_call: TRBJ2-7
v_call: TRBV5-1
clone_size: NA
d_call: NA
cdr3_nt: TGCGCCAGCAGGCCCAGGGGGGTAAGCTCCTACGAGCAGTACTTC
cdr3_aa: CASRPRGVSSYEQYF

j_call: TRBJ2-3
v_call: TRBV5-1
clone_size: NA
d_call: TRBD2
cdr3_nt: TGCGCCAGCAGCTTGGCCGGCCCGCTTAGCGGGAATAGAGATACGCAGTATTTT
cdr3_aa: CASSLAGPLSGNRDTQYF

j_call: TRBJ2-1
v_call: TRBV20-1
clone_size: NA
d_call: TRBD2
cdr3_nt: TGCAGTGCGGTCGTCGGGGCTAGCGGGTGGTTTTACAATGAGCAGTTCTTC
cdr3_aa: CSAVVGASGWFYNEQFF

j_call: TRBJ2-5
v_call: TRBV3-1
clone_size: NA
d_call: NA
cdr3_nt: TGTGCCAGCAGCCAACGACAGGGCGGGGGAGAGACCCAGTACTTC
cdr3_aa: CASSQRQGGGETQYF

j_call: TRBJ2-1
v_call: TRBV5-1
clone_size: NA
d_call: TRBD2
cdr3_nt: TGCGCCAGCAGCTTGGAGGTCGGGGCTAGCGGGAGGGATGAGCAGTTCTTC
cdr3_aa: CASSLEVGASGRDEQFF

j_call: TRBJ2-1
v_call: TRBV7-3
clone_size: few
d_call: TRBD2
cdr3_nt: TGTGCCAGCAGCTTAACTTCCCTCGATGGAGCGGGAGGAACGAAGCAGTTCTTC
cdr3_aa: CASSLTSLDGAGGTKQFF

j_call: TRBJ2-1
v_call: TRBV12-3/TRBV12-4
clone_size: few
d_call: TRBD1
cdr3_nt: TGTGCCAGCACCCGGACAGGGAGGAGCTCCTACAATGAGCAGTTCTTC
cdr3_aa: CASTRTGRSSYNEQFF

j_call: TRBJ1-5
v_call: TRBV28
clone_size: NA
d_call: TRBD1
cdr3_nt: TGTGCCAGCAGTTTCACCGCCTGGGAGGGGGCGGGGAGTCAGCCCCAGCATTTT
cdr3_aa: CASSFTAWEGAGSQPQHF

j_call: TRBJ2-2
v_call: TRBV4-1
clone_size: few
d_call: NA
cdr3_nt: TGCGCCAGCAGCCAAGACTATCCGGAGTCGCTAAAAGGCACCGGGGAGCTGTTTTTT
cdr3_aa: CASSQDYPESLKGTGELFF

j_call: TRBJ2-1
v_call: TRBV5-1
clone_size: few
d_call: TRBD2
cdr3_nt: TGCGCCAGCACGCCGGGGGTAGCGGGAGAGGGCGAGCAGTTCTTC
cdr3_aa: CASTPGVAGEGEQFF

j_call: TRBJ1-6
v_call: TRBV7-8
clone_size: NA
d_call: NA
cdr3_nt: TGTGCCAGCAGTCGGACCTCCTATAATTCACCCCTCCACTTT
cdr3_aa: CASSRTSYNSPLHF

j_call: TRBJ2-1
v_call: TRBV11-3
clone_size: NA
d_call: TRBD1
cdr3_nt: TGTGCCAGCAGCACTTCTACAGGGGGCGTATACAATGAGCAGTTCTTC
cdr3_aa: CASSTSTGGVYNEQFF